Reported below is one T cell receptor beta chain. The antigen is not known. This CDR3 is built from 11 residues. The ends were cut back, 3 bases at V and 10 bases at J, with 10 bases in the middle. This sample stems from a study of CD8 T cells in ankylosing spondylitis. Study conclusions and caveats: Ankylosing spondylitis blood appeared to be characterized by a TCR beta motif of several highly homologous variants.

A quantitative 5'-RACE method, one with molecular barcodes, was used to make TCR beta libraries. TCRdb fed the 5' RACE reads into MiXCR, producing one record per CDR3 protein. The sample consists of fewer than 400,000 distinct CDR3 sequences, roughly 14% of them appearing once. The J gene is TRBJ2-7, the V gene TRBV12-3 or TRBV12-4; no definite D call. This sequence originates from a male donor with ankylosing spondylitis or in good health (not recorded which). The sample was blood, either unsorted or a sorted T cell fraction (not recorded which). The CDR3 region has the DNA TGTGCCAGCAGTTTCGGCACAGAACAGTACTTC. It specifies CASSFGTEQYF.